Presented here are 7 T cell receptor beta chains from one specimen sequenced in a study of blood T cells in healthy people across ages. A second PCR of 7 to 11 cycles used a sample-barcoded 5' primer and a J-beta primer mix. TCRdb analysed the 5' RACE reads with MiXCR anew, one entry per CDR3 protein. The sample includes more than 700,000 distinct CDR3 sequences, 35% to 50% of them seen just once. The material sequenced was blood. These receptors originate from a man older than 75 in good health.

The rearrangement joins TRBV11-2 to TRBJ2-7, with D perhaps matching TRBD2 (5 bases). Trimming removed 5 bases at V and 10 bases at J, with 15 bases between. This CDR3 is built from 12 residues. Germline V gene sequence: CDR1 SGHAT, CDR2 FQNNGV. The CDR3 region is CASSTPTGIQYF. CDR3 DNA: TGTGCCAGCAGCACCCCGACCGGGATCCAGTACTTC.

This clonotype was counted a few times. The rearrangement uses TRBV4-3 and TRBJ2-1, with 14 bases matching TRBD2. Germline V CDR1 and CDR2: LGHNA, YSLEER. J lost 9 bases, V lost 3 bases, and 4 bases had no gene match. The CDR3 loop spans 15 amino acids. This CDR3 reads CASSQGTSGRGEQFF. DNA of the CDR3: TGCGCCAGCAGCCAGGGGACTAGCGGGAGAGGTGAGCAGTTCTTC.

This chain connects TRBV9 to TRBJ2-1, with D maybe TRBD1 (5 bases). Germline V gene sequence: CDR1 SGDLS, CDR2 YYNGEE. The V end was cut by 0 bases, the J end by 1 base, with 11 bases between. This CDR3 has 16 amino acids. The CDR3: CASSVGGGFSYNEQFF. The CDR3 DNA reads as TGTGCCAGCAGCGTAGGGGGCGGTTTTTCCTACAATGAGCAGTTCTTC.

The rearrangement links TRBV5-6 to TRBJ1-1; 10 nucleotides agree with TRBD1. Germline loops: CDR1 SGHDT, CDR2 YYEEEE. Germline trimming cut 0 bases from V and 11 bases from J; bases unmatched to any gene: 10. The CDR3 is 15 residues long. CDR3: CASSLGKTGGKLAFF. The CDR3 DNA is TGTGCCAGCAGCTTGGGGAAGACAGGGGGCAAGTTGGCTTTCTTT.

The chain uses TRBV12-3 or TRBV12-4 and TRBJ2-1; 15 nucleotides align to TRBD2. The J segment lost 4 bases and the V segment lost 5 bases, leaving 9 bases of the junction unmatched. This CDR3 region has 18 residues. The CDR3 region is CASSPGLAGGLTYNEQFF. Written as DNA, the CDR3 is TGTGCCAGCAGTCCGGGACTAGCGGGAGGCCTGACGTACAATGAGCAGTTCTTC.

There are a few counts of this clonotype. The chain employs TRBV5-1 and TRBJ2-5; maybe TRBD1 (5 bases). The CDR3 contains 14 residues. In germline, CDR1 is SGHRS, CDR2 YFSETQ. V gave up 3 bases and J gave up 2 bases, with 11 bases separating them. CDR3 residues: CASSWGSVQETQYF. The CDR3 DNA sequence: TGCGCCAGCAGCTGGGGCAGCGTTCAAGAGACCCAGTACTTC.

In the case of this clonotype: Sequence at one end of the junction differs from germline and may be a read error. The chain couples TRBV28 to TRBJ2-3; 9 bases match TRBD2. CDR1 is MDHEN and CDR2 is SYDVKM in the germline V gene. The CDR3 sequence is 14 residues long. The CDR3 bases are TGTGCCTGCAGTCTAGCGGGGAACACAGATACGCAGTATTTT. Translation: CACSLAGNTDTQYF. Based on the CDR3 plus reference TRBV28 and TRBJ2-3, the full variable domain is DVKVTQSSRYLVKRTGEKVFLECVQDMDHENMFWYRQDPGLGLRLIYFSYDVKMKEKGDIPEGYSVSREKKERFSLILESASTNQTSMYLCACSLAGNTDTQYFGPGTRLTVL.